The 21 T cell receptor beta chains below were found in one sample sequenced in a study of blood T cell repertoires in COVID-19. Measured with immunoSEQ multiplex PCR; TCRdb has only the in-frame clones, and not every one. The sample records fewer than 300,000 clones, more than 75% being singletons. Input material: peripheral blood. The source is a woman aged 40 to 55 who had recovered from COVID-19.

The rearrangement joins TRBV29-1 to TRBJ2-1; 7 bases agree with TRBD1. CDR3 size: 14 residues. Germline-derived CDR1 and CDR2 are SQVTM and ANQGSEA. Trimming cost V 4 bases and J 4 bases; bases outside gene matches: 7. Here the CDR3 DNA reads TGCAGCGTTGGACAGGGTCTCGCATACAATGAGCAGTTCTTC. Protein sequence: CSVGQGLAYNEQFF.

This clone appeared a single time. The V and J genes are TRBV19 and TRBJ2-5; 11 bases match TRBD2. The germline V gene encodes CDR1 LNHDA and CDR2 SQIVND (reference sequence). This CDR3 has 15 residues. With V trimmed by 4 bases and J by 9 bases, 10 bases remained unmatched. CDR3 residues: CASSTGIAGGAAQYF. Here the CDR3 DNA reads TGTGCCAGTAGTACCGGAATAGCGGGAGGGGCGGCCCAGTACTTC.

The CDR3 here is CASSSGTSAEQFF. The CDR3 bases are TGTGCCAGCAGCTCAGGGACTAGCGCCGAGCAGTTCTTC. The J gene is TRBJ2-1, the V gene TRBV7-3; TRBD2 agrees at 10 bases. Germline CDR1 reads SGHTA; CDR2 reads FQGTGA. The CDR3 length is 13 residues. Losses at the gene ends were 4 bases for V and 10 bases for J; bases not matched to a gene: 4.

The J gene is TRBJ1-2, the V gene TRBV4-2; D is undetermined. Per the germline V gene, CDR1 is LGHNA and CDR2 is YNFKEQ. V gave up 2 bases and J gave up 6 bases, with 10 bases separating them. The CDR3 is 13 residues long. CDR3 loop: CASSQWVQDGYTF. The CDR3 DNA is TGTGCCAGCAGCCAATGGGTGCAGGATGGCTACACCTTC.

This chain connects TRBV19 to TRBJ1-6, with D possibly TRBD1 on 5 matching bases. Germline V CDR1 and CDR2: LNHDA, SQIVND (reference sequence). The CDR3 runs 13 residues. V dropped 2 bases and J dropped 10 bases, with 9 bases sitting between them. The CDR3, as DNA: TGTGCCAGTAGTATACAGGGTTGGTCACCCCTCCACTTT. It is translated as CASSIQGWSPLHF.

The V gene is TRBV7-9, the J gene TRBJ1-4; D perhaps matches TRBD1 (5 bases). Germline assignment: CDR1 SEHNR and CDR2 FQNEAQ (reference sequence). V lost 1 base and J lost 5, with 14 bases in between. This CDR3 has 16 amino acids. The CDR3 DNA reads TGTGCCAGCAGCTTAGAAGGGCCAGGGAAGAATGAAAAACTGTTTTTT. Translated, it gives CASSLEGPGKNEKLFF.

The CDR3 bases are TGTGCCAGCTCACCCGGGACAGGTGGCTCCTACAATGAGCAGTTCTTC. It translates to CASSPGTGGSYNEQFF. V gene TRBV18 combines with J gene TRBJ2-1; the match to TRBD1 covers 8 bases. Germline V CDR1 and CDR2: KGHSH, LQKENI. This CDR3 comprises 16 residues. Trimming removed 3 bases from V and 0 bases from J; junction bases left unmatched: 4.

Only one count was recorded for this clone. The V gene is TRBV20-1, the J gene TRBJ1-2; D is undetermined. The CDR3 totals 13 residues. Trimming removed 3 bases at V and 4 bases at J, with 12 bases between. In germline, CDR1 is DFQATT, CDR2 SNEGSKA (reference sequence). DNA for the CDR3: TGCAGTGCTAGTGACCCTTCTAGCTATGGCTACACCTTC. This gives the protein CSASDPSSYGYTF.

This clone appeared once. The J gene is TRBJ2-1, the V gene TRBV18; D is ambiguous. The V gene lost 2 bases and the J gene lost 9 bases, with 14 bases spanning the gap. CDR3 size: 14 residues. Germline-derived CDR1 and CDR2 are KGHSH and LQKENI. CDR3: CASSPWPTTIEQFF. DNA for the CDR3: TGTGCCAGCTCACCATGGCCAACCACAATTGAGCAGTTCTTC. Together with reference TRBV18 and TRBJ2-1, the CDR3 gives the full variable domain: NAGVMQNPRHLVRRRGQEARLRCSPMKGHSHVYWYRQLPEEGLKFMVYLQKENIIDESGMPKERFSAEFPKEGPSILRIQQVVRGDSAAYFCASSPWPTTIEQFFGPGTRLTVL.

The chain has TRBV29-1 and TRBJ2-5; D gene uncertain. CDR1 is SQVTM and CDR2 is ANQGSEA in the germline V gene. This CDR3 contains 12 residues. V lost 4 bases to trimming and J lost 3 bases, with 9 bases between them. The DNA for the CDR3 is TGCAGCGTTGTCCCCAACAAAGAGACCCAGTACTTC. Residues: CSVVPNKETQYF. Based on the CDR3 plus reference TRBV29-1 and TRBJ2-5, the full variable domain is SAVISQKPSRDICQRGTSLTIQCQVDSQVTMMFWYRQQPGQSLTLIATANQGSEATYESGFVIDKFPISRPNLTFSTLTVSNMSPEDSSIYLCSVVPNKETQYFGPGTRLLVL.

The chain links TRBV9 to TRBJ1-4; 9 bases are shared with TRBD1. Germline V CDR1 and CDR2: SGDLS, YYNGEE. V trimming: 3 bases; J trimming: 2 bases; junction bases outside the gene matches: 8. The CDR3 runs 17 residues. The CDR3 loop reads CASSGDHRGRTNEKLFF. CDR3 DNA sequence: TGTGCCAGCAGCGGGGACCACAGGGGGCGGACTAATGAAAAACTGTTTTTT.

This chain links TRBV5-1 with TRBJ2-2; D not resolved. V shed 4 bases and J shed 2 bases, with 12 bases lying between them. The CDR3 has 15 amino acids. CDR1 and CDR2 from the germline V gene are SGHRS and YFSETQ. This chain's CDR3 is CASSPHSLNTGELFF. The CDR3 bases are TGCGCCAGCAGCCCCCACTCCCTCAACACCGGGGAGCTGTTTTTT. The full variable domain, completed using reference TRBV5-1 and TRBJ2-2, is KAGVTQTPRYLIKTRGQQVTLSCSPISGHRSVSWYQQTPGQGLQFLFEYFSETQRNKGNFPGRFSGRQFSNSRSEMNVSTLELGDSALYLCASSPHSLNTGELFFGEGSRLTVL.

Remarks on this clone: The germline gene is not matched at one end of the junction; a read error may be the cause. V gene TRBV7-7 combines with J gene TRBJ2-1, with 8 positions matching TRBD2. The CDR3 contains 15 residues. CDR1 and CDR2 from the germline V gene are SSHAT and FNYEAQ (reference sequence). The DNA of the CDR3 is TGTGCTAGCAGCCCGGGGGGGACTCCCTACAATGAGCAGTTCTTC. It specifies CASSPGGTPYNEQFF.

V usage is TRBV4-1 and J usage is TRBJ2-2; D unresolved. The germline V gene has CDR1 MGHRA and CDR2 YSYEKL. The ends were cut back, 1 base at V and 4 bases at J, with 10 bases in the middle. The CDR3 sequence is 15 residues long. CDR3 DNA sequence: TGCGCCAGCAGCCAAGCCGCGCGAGGCACCGGGGAGCTGTTTTTT. It yields the protein CASSQAARGTGELFF.

This rearrangement joins TRBV11-3 to TRBJ2-1, with TRBD1 matching over 9 bases. CDR1 is SGHNT, CDR2 YENEEA, per germline. This CDR3 has 17 residues. V lost 5 bases to trimming and J lost 6 bases; unmatched junction nucleotides: 14. In DNA form, the CDR3 reads TGTGCCAGCAGCCCCTATTTACAGGGGGCGCTGTCCAATGAGCAGTTCTTC. Encoded protein: CASSPYLQGALSNEQFF.

This clone showed up just a few times. The rearrangement joins TRBV5-5 to TRBJ2-1; 7 bases agree with TRBD2. Per the germline V gene, CDR1 is SGHKS and CDR2 is YYEKEE (reference sequence). Losses at the gene ends were 0 bases for V and 7 bases for J; bases not matched to a gene: 7. This CDR3 has 15 amino acids. Written as DNA, the CDR3 is TGTGCCAGCAGCTTGGCCGCGGGAGTGGGGAATGAGCAGTTCTTC. As protein: CASSLAAGVGNEQFF.

This clone was detected only once. This chain joins TRBV19 and TRBJ2-5, with TRBD2 matching 15 bases. The CDR3 extends over 18 amino acids. Germline V gene sequence: CDR1 LNHDA, CDR2 SQIVND (reference sequence). Trimming took 5 bases from V and 1 from J; bases not matched to a gene: 8. This CDR3 reads CASSPGTSGRPFQETQYF. The DNA for the CDR3 is TGTGCCAGTAGTCCCGGGACTAGCGGGAGGCCCTTCCAAGAGACCCAGTACTTC. Filled out from reference TRBV19 and TRBJ2-5, the complete variable domain reads DGGITQSPKYLFRKEGQNVTLSCEQNLNHDAMYWYRQDPGQGLRLIYYSQIVNDFQKGDIAEGYSVSREKKESFPLTVTSAQKNPTAFYLCASSPGTSGRPFQETQYFGPGTRLLVL.

V is TRBV24-1 and J is TRBJ1-2; possibly TRBD1 for D (6 bases). Germline lookup yields CDR1 KGHDR and CDR2 SFDVKD. This CDR3 is 13 amino acids long. V shed 7 bases and J shed 7 bases, with 15 bases lying between them. The CDR3 reads CATRQGPEFGYTF. The DNA of the CDR3 is TGTGCCACCAGACAGGGACCAGAGTTTGGCTACACCTTC.

Only one count was recorded for this clone. The chain is built from TRBV5-4 and TRBJ1-2; perhaps TRBD1 as D (6 bases). V was pared by 0 bases and J by 4 bases, with 13 bases between. This CDR3 is built from 15 residues. Germline assignment: CDR1 SGHNT and CDR2 YYREEE (reference sequence). The DNA for the CDR3 is TGTGCCAGCAGCTTGGCCCCGGACAGCGCCTATGGCTACACCTTC. Residues: CASSLAPDSAYGYTF.

The chain combines TRBV5-4 with TRBJ2-1; 10 nucleotides line up with TRBD2. The CDR3 consists of 15 residues. CDR1 and CDR2 from the germline V gene are SGHNT and YYREEE (reference sequence). J gave up 16 bases and V 0 bases, and 13 bases lay outside the gene matches. DNA of the CDR3: TGTGCCAGCAGCTTGGCGGCTAGCGGGAGTCAGTCCAGATTCTTC. It translates to CASSLAASGSQSRFF.

Here the CDR3 DNA reads TGTGCCAGCAGTCCGACGACTAGTCCCAATGAGCAGTTCTTC. Translated, it gives CASSPTTSPNEQFF. The rearrangement uses TRBV27 and TRBJ2-1; possible D gene TRBD2, 6 bases. The germline CDR1 and CDR2 sequences are MNHEY and SMNVEV (reference sequence). The CDR3 consists of 14 residues. V was clipped by 5 bases and J by 6 bases, with 14 bases between them.